The rows below give T cell receptor beta chains drawn from one sample of a study of blood T cell repertoires in COVID-19. TCRdb's copy holds only in-frame clones and misses some; the assay was immunoSEQ multiplex PCR. This table has 300,000 to 400,000 clones, approximately 91% appearing once. Sequenced input: PBMCs or T cells enriched from blood (not recorded which). These receptors all come from a man aged 55 to 70 who had recovered from COVID-19. Each CDR3 is given with its conserved first and last residue. The order of the fields is CDR3 DNA, CDR3 protein, V gene, J gene, clone size, D gene. A D gene is named only where the DNA matches it firmly. Size tells how often a clone was seen (once, few, many) or the class of an expanded clone, and some rows leave it out.

TGTGCCACCAGTGATCCCAGGGGCAGGGGCTATGAGCAGTTCTTC	CATSDPRGRGYEQFF	TRBV24-1	TRBJ2-1	.	.
TGTGCCAGCAGCTTATCCATGACAGGGGTCTTCTACAATGAGCAGTTCTTC	CASSLSMTGVFYNEQFF	TRBV11-2	TRBJ2-1	.	TRBD1
TGTGCCAGCAGCCATAGCTATGAGCAGTTCTTC	CASSHSYEQFF	TRBV3-1/TRBV3-2	TRBJ2-1	.	.
TGTGCCAGCAGCCTCAGACAGGGAGACTATGGCTACACCTTC	CASSLRQGDYGYTF	TRBV5-4	TRBJ1-2	few	TRBD1
TGTGCCAGCACCCAAGGCGGCCTCATGAACACTGAAGCTTTCTTT	CASTQGGLMNTEAFF	TRBV3-1/TRBV3-2	TRBJ1-1	.	.
TGTGCCAGTAGAAGGTCCGGAACTAGCGGGACCTACAATGAGCAGTTCTTC	CASRRSGTSGTYNEQFF	TRBV19	TRBJ2-1	.	TRBD2
TGTGCCAGCAGCTTGGCCGGGTCTAATCAGCCCCAGCATTTT	CASSLAGSNQPQHF	TRBV5-6	TRBJ1-5	.	.
TGCGCCAGCCGAACCCGACAGGGGACGGCCTACGAGCAGTACTTC	CASRTRQGTAYEQYF	TRBV5-1	TRBJ2-7	.	TRBD1
TGCGCCAGCAGCGGAAGTACAGGGGGCCATACTGAAGCTTTCTTT	CASSGSTGGHTEAFF	TRBV5-1	TRBJ1-1	.	TRBD1
TGTGCCAGCAGCTTAGCGGGAGTCATCGCAGATACGCAGTATTTT	CASSLAGVIADTQYF	TRBV7-2	TRBJ2-3	.	.
TGTGCCAGCAGTTACGGGCTAGCGGGAAGTCAGCAGTTCTTC	CASSYGLAGSQQFF	TRBV6-5	TRBJ2-1	.	TRBD2
TGTGCCAGCATTACGGGACAGGGCAAATGGGAGCAGTTCTTC	CASITGQGKWEQFF	TRBV6-5	TRBJ2-1	.	TRBD1
TGCGCCAGCAGCTCGACTAGCGGAGGGGACACCGGGGAGCTGTTTTTT	CASSSTSGGDTGELFF	TRBV5-1	TRBJ2-2	once	TRBD2
TGCAGTGCTAGTGCCAATTCCGGGAGCCCCGGGTATCAGCCCCAGCATTTT	CSASANSGSPGYQPQHF	TRBV20-1	TRBJ1-5	.	.
TGTGCCAGCAGACGCACCGGGACTAGCGGAGTCAATGAGCAGTTCTTC	CASRRTGTSGVNEQFF	TRBV4-2	TRBJ2-1	.	TRBD2
TGTGCCAGTAGTATTCGGACAGGCAATCAGCCCCAGCATTTT	CASSIRTGNQPQHF	TRBV19	TRBJ1-5	.	.
TGCGCCAGCAGCACCCGGACAGGGTATCAGGAGCAGTACTTC	CASSTRTGYQEQYF	TRBV5-1	TRBJ2-7	.	TRBD1
TGTGCCAGCAGCATTGTCTCTAGCGGAGCCCCTATCGAGCAGTACTTC	CASSIVSSGAPIEQYF	TRBV21-1	TRBJ2-7	.	.
TGTGCCAGCAGCGTTCGACTAGCGGGAACCTACAATGAGCAGTTCTTC	CASSVRLAGTYNEQFF	TRBV9	TRBJ2-1	.	TRBD2
TGCGCCAGCAGCCCCGGACTAGCGGGAGTAAAGAGCTCCTACAATGAGCAGTTCTTC	CASSPGLAGVKSSYNEQFF	TRBV4-1	TRBJ2-1	.	TRBD2
TGTGCCAGCAGTGAAGTGGGTGGAATTAGCGGGGTTGGTTCTGAGCAGTTCTTC	CASSEVGGISGVGSEQFF	TRBV2	TRBJ2-1	.	TRBD2
TGTGCCAGCTCATCACTTTCGGTGAACACTGAAGCTTTCTTT	CASSSLSVNTEAFF	TRBV18	TRBJ1-1	.	.
TGTGCCAGCAGCGTAGAGAACAGGGGCACAGATACGCAGTATTTT	CASSVENRGTDTQYF	TRBV9	TRBJ2-3	.	.
TGTGCCAGCAGAATGACTTCTAGCTCCTACAATGAGCAGTTCTTC	CASRMTSSSYNEQFF	TRBV6-4	TRBJ2-1	.	.
TGTGCCAGCAGCCTCGGACTACGTCCGTTCTTC	CASSLGLRPFF	TRBV28	TRBJ2-1	.	.
TGTGCCAGCAGTTTGGCGGGGGGGTATAGCAATCAGCCCCAGCATTTT	CASSLAGGYSNQPQHF	TRBV6-2/TRBV6-3	TRBJ1-5	.	.
TGTGCCAGCAGCGACCGACTAGCTAACAATGAGCAGTTCTTC	CASSDRLANNEQFF	TRBV7-9	TRBJ2-1	.	TRBD2
TGTGCCAGCAGTCGGACGGGACTGATAAACTACAATGAGCAGTTCTTC	CASSRTGLINYNEQFF	TRBV6-2/TRBV6-3	TRBJ2-1	.	.
TGTGCCTGGAGTGGATACAGGGAGCAGTACTTC	CAWSGYREQYF	TRBV30	TRBJ2-7	.	.
TGTGCCAGCAGCTTAGTTGACTACTTGACTAGCACAGATACGCAGTATTTT	CASSLVDYLTSTDTQYF	TRBV11-2	TRBJ2-3	.	.
TGTGCCAGCAATTACTACGGGGGCTACACCTTC	CASNYYGGYTF	TRBV6-5	TRBJ1-2	.	.
TGTGCCACCAGCCGCCGGGACAGGAGCTCCTACGAGCAGTACTTC	CATSRRDRSSYEQYF	TRBV15	TRBJ2-7	.	TRBD1
TGTGCCAGCAGCGTAACCGGGAATTCCATCGAGCAGTACTTC	CASSVTGNSIEQYF	TRBV9	TRBJ2-7	many	.
TGTGCCACCAGTGATTTTGGGAGTGGACAGAAGAAGGAGACCCAGTACTTC	CATSDFGSGQKKETQYF	TRBV24-1	TRBJ2-5	.	.
TGTGCCAGCAGCCCCGGGGGGGGCTCGGACTATGGCTACACCTTC	CASSPGGGSDYGYTF	TRBV28	TRBJ1-2	.	.
TGTGCCAGCAGGACTAGCGGGAGCAACGAGCAGTACTTC	CASRTSGSNEQYF	TRBV5-8	TRBJ2-7	.	TRBD2
TGTGCCAGCAGCCGGGACTACCAAGAGACCCAGTACTTC	CASSRDYQETQYF	TRBV27	TRBJ2-5	.	.
TGTGCCAGCAGCTTAGAAGGGGGCGTCGGGGGCTACACCTTC	CASSLEGGVGGYTF	TRBV7-2	TRBJ1-2	.	TRBD1
TGTGCCAGCAGCTTGTTGGCTAGCGGGACCACCTACGAGCAGTACTTC	CASSLLASGTTYEQYF	TRBV5-6	TRBJ2-7	.	TRBD2
TGTGCCAGCAGCCCGAGTGGGGCTGGCAATCAGCCCCAGCATTTT	CASSPSGAGNQPQHF	TRBV5-5	TRBJ1-5	once	.
TGCAGCACCCGGGCGGGTTGGGAGACCCAGTACTTC	CSTRAGWETQYF	TRBV29-1	TRBJ2-5	.	.
TGTGCCAGCAGCTTAGAGTGGACAGGGGGAGAAAAACTGTTTTTT	CASSLEWTGGEKLFF	TRBV7-9	TRBJ1-4	.	TRBD1
TGTGCCAGCAGTTTCCGGCCGGGTCTAGCGGGGCAGACCCAGTACTTC	CASSFRPGLAGQTQYF	TRBV27	TRBJ2-5	.	TRBD2
TGTGCCAGCAGCTCCATTCCAGGGCGAGCGGGAGGCGAGCAGTACTTC	CASSSIPGRAGGEQYF	TRBV7-2	TRBJ2-7	once	TRBD2
TGTGCCAGCAGCTTAACGGGACAGGTGGGGAACACTGAAGCTTTCTTT	CASSLTGQVGNTEAFF	TRBV7-3	TRBJ1-1	.	TRBD1
TGTGCCAGCAGCTTGGGACTTAACACTGAAGCTTTCTTT	CASSLGLNTEAFF	TRBV11-1	TRBJ1-1	.	.
TGTGCCAGCAGCTTAACCGGACAGTTGGGCACCGGGGAGCTGTTTTTT	CASSLTGQLGTGELFF	TRBV7-9	TRBJ2-2	.	.
TGTGCCAGCAGTCCCCTCGGGGTAAACACTGAAGCTTTCTTT	CASSPLGVNTEAFF	TRBV6-5	TRBJ1-1	.	.
TGTGCCAGCAGCGGGACAGGCGACTATGGCTACACCTTC	CASSGTGDYGYTF	TRBV5-4	TRBJ1-2	.	TRBD1